Each of the 20 T cell receptor beta chains below was sequenced from the same sample in a study of blood T cell repertoires in COVID-19. The assay was immunoSEQ multiplex PCR, and TCRdb's table has in-frame clones only and misses some. The table shows approximately 300,000 clones, with 87% occurring only once. Sequencing input: peripheral blood. The receptor source for this set is a young man with active or convalescent COVID-19.

This clone was observed a single time. The rearrangement links TRBV4-1 to TRBJ2-7; D ambiguous. Deletions cut 0 bases from V and 3 bases from J, with 9 bases between. This CDR3 contains 14 residues. Germline-derived CDR1 and CDR2 are MGHRA and YSYEKL. The CDR3 loop is CASSQDRMNYEQYF. The CDR3, as DNA: TGCGCCAGCAGCCAAGATAGAATGAACTACGAGCAGTACTTC.

The gene calls are TRBV5-4 and TRBJ2-2; 12 nucleotides line up with TRBD2. J lost 0 bases, V lost 4 bases, and 4 bases had no gene match. The CDR3 runs 17 residues. CDR1 and CDR2 from the germline V gene are SGHNT and YYREEE (reference sequence). The CDR3 nucleotides are TGTGCCAGCAGCCTGACTAGCGGGGGCGCGAACACCGGGGAGCTGTTTTTT. Translating gives CASSLTSGGANTGELFF.

The chain recombines TRBV9 with TRBJ1-4; D call uncertain. The V gene's germline CDR1 is SGDLS and CDR2 YYNGEE. V lost 4 bases to trimming and J lost 7 bases, with 8 bases between them. The CDR3 consists of 12 residues. The CDR3 sequence is CASSRGSEKLFF. The CDR3 DNA follows: TGTGCCAGCAGCCGAGGGTCTGAAAAACTGTTTTTT.

The table lists this clone with a few counts. The rearrangement joins TRBV24-1 to TRBJ2-7; 8 bases match TRBD1. The CDR3 loop spans 17 amino acids. V lost 0 bases, J lost 3 bases, and 9 bases stayed unmatched. The germline CDR1 and CDR2 sequences are KGHDR and SFDVKD. For the CDR3, the DNA is TGTGCCACCAGTGATTTGGACACCGGGACAGGACTCTACGAGCAGTACTTC. Protein product: CATSDLDTGTGLYEQYF.

The chain links TRBV6-5 to TRBJ1-2; D is perhaps TRBD1 (6 bases). V lost 10 bases, J lost 10 bases, and 22 bases lay in between. Germline values: CDR1 MNHEY, CDR2 SVGAGI. This CDR3 comprises 13 residues. The CDR3 DNA follows: TGTGCCACCCGTTCGGGGGGGGGCCATCTCTACACCTTC. Translating it yields CATRSGGGHLYTF.

The J gene is TRBJ1-5, the V gene TRBV5-6; 7 positions agree with TRBD1. The CDR3 is 15 amino acids. V lost 6 bases, J lost 2 bases, and 8 bases stayed unmatched. Germline assignment: CDR1 SGHDT and CDR2 YYEEEE. The CDR3 nucleotides are TGTGCCAGCACCCTATTAGGACAGGGCAATCAGCCCCAGCATTTT. Protein: CASTLLGQGNQPQHF.

This clone was counted a single time. The V call is TRBV5-1, the J call TRBJ2-1; D is possibly TRBD1 (5 bases). V gave up 4 bases and J gave up 0 bases, with 23 bases separating them. The CDR3 has 19 residues. Germline V lookup: CDR1 SGHRS, CDR2 YFSETQ. The CDR3 region has the DNA TGCGCCAGCAGCCTGGCTAGGGGCGCGCGATTACTCTCCTACAATGAGCAGTTCTTC. Translating gives CASSLARGARLLSYNEQFF.

V is TRBV27 and J is TRBJ2-1, with TRBD2 matching 8 bases. The germline V gene has CDR1 MNHEY and CDR2 SMNVEV (reference sequence). The CDR3 has 18 residues. J lost 0 bases, V lost 6 bases, and 13 bases had no gene match. The CDR3 loop is CASRFLFREGSSYNEQFF. In nucleotides, the CDR3 is TGTGCCAGCAGATTCCTTTTTCGGGAGGGAAGCTCCTACAATGAGCAGTTCTTC.

The V and J genes are TRBV11-2 and TRBJ1-1, with TRBD1 matching over 10 bases. CDR1 SGHAT and CDR2 FQNNGV come from the germline V gene. The CDR3 runs 14 residues. Trimming removed 6 bases from V and 5 bases from J; junction bases left unmatched: 6. In DNA form, the CDR3 reads TGTGCCAGCAGTAGAGGACAGGGGGGGACTGAAGCTTTCTTT. Its protein product is CASSRGQGGTEAFF. Full variable domain (rest looked up from reference TRBV11-2 and TRBJ1-1): EAGVAQSPRYKIIEKRQSVAFWCNPISGHATLYWYQQILGQGPKLLIQFQNNGVVDDSQLPKDRFSAERLKGVDSTLKIQPAKLEDSAVYLCASSRGQGGTEAFFGQGTRLTVV.

This clone was seen once. V is TRBV5-1 and J is TRBJ2-7; the match to TRBD1 covers 8 bases. The CDR3 extends over 16 amino acids. The germline V gene has CDR1 SGHRS and CDR2 YFSETQ. V lost 3 bases, J lost 6 bases, and 14 bases stayed unmatched. CDR3 sequence: CASSYDGAGTGIEQYF. The CDR3 DNA reads TGCGCCAGCAGCTACGACGGAGCCGGGACAGGTATCGAGCAGTACTTC.

This clone has only a few counts. V gene TRBV28 combines with J gene TRBJ1-3, with D tentatively TRBD1 (5 bases). V dropped 6 bases and J dropped 3 bases, with 12 bases sitting between them. CDR1 MDHEN and CDR2 SYDVKM come from the germline V gene. The CDR3 extends over 14 amino acids. CDR3 region: CASSERGFGNTIYF. The DNA of the CDR3 is TGTGCCAGCAGCGAAAGGGGTTTTGGAAACACCATATATTTT.

The chain joins TRBV7-6 to TRBJ2-3; 9 bases line up with TRBD2. The germline V gene has CDR1 SGHVS and CDR2 FNYEAQ. CDR3 length: 18 residues. The V segment lost 1 base and the J segment 2 bases; nucleotides outside the gene matches: 10. The CDR3 nucleotides are TGTGCCAGCAGCTTAGTCGGCGGGGGGGCGATTCACACAGATACGCAGTATTTT. Translating gives CASSLVGGGAIHTDTQYF.

The V gene is TRBV19, the J gene TRBJ2-2, with 11 bases aligning to TRBD2. With V trimmed by 4 bases and J by 7 bases, 2 bases remained unmatched. CDR1 is LNHDA, CDR2 SQIVND, per germline (reference sequence). CDR3 length: 14 amino acids. CDR3 DNA sequence: TGTGCCAGTAGTAATAGCGGGGGGGACGGGGAGCTGTTTTTT. Its translation is CASSNSGGDGELFF. The full variable domain, with the rest looked up from reference TRBV19 and TRBJ2-2, is DGGITQSPKYLFRKEGQNVTLSCEQNLNHDAMYWYRQDPGQGLRLIYYSQIVNDFQKGDIAEGYSVSREKKESFPLTVTSAQKNPTAFYLCASSNSGGDGELFFGEGSRLTVL.

The J gene is TRBJ2-5, the V gene TRBV27, with 14 positions matching TRBD2. Trimming took 6 bases from V and 4 from J; bases not matched to a gene: 13. CDR3 length: 18 residues. Per the germline V gene, CDR1 is MNHEY and CDR2 is SMNVEV (reference sequence). The CDR3 here is CASRQTLGGLAGAETQYF. CDR3 in DNA: TGTGCCAGCAGGCAAACATTGGGGGGACTAGCGGGAGCAGAGACCCAGTACTTC.

The rearrangement joins TRBV28 to TRBJ1-2, with a tentative D call TRBD1 (5 bases). Trimming stripped 2 bases from V and 1 base from J, with 14 bases between. CDR1 and CDR2 (germline): MDHEN, SYDVKM. This CDR3 has 16 amino acids. CDR3 in amino acids: CASSLRGTEHNYGYTF. The CDR3 DNA reads TGTGCCAGCAGTTTACGGGGGACCGAACATAACTATGGCTACACCTTC.

The chain uses TRBV5-5 and TRBJ1-1; 7 bases are a match to TRBD1. Germline V gene lookup returns CDR1 SGHKS and CDR2 YYEKEE (reference sequence). J was trimmed by 0 bases and V by 4 bases; bases with no gene match: 6. The CDR3 is made up of 15 amino acids. The CDR3 reads CASSEGQAMNTEAFF. For the CDR3, the DNA is TGTGCCAGCAGCGAAGGACAGGCAATGAACACTGAAGCTTTCTTT.

In this sample, this clone turned up once. The genes are TRBV18 and TRBJ1-4; D may be TRBD1 (5 bases). The CDR3 spans 16 residues. Per germline, CDR1 KGHSH and CDR2 LQKENI. V was clipped by 4 bases and J by 4 bases, with 16 bases between them. The CDR3 DNA sequence: TGTGCCAGCTCACATGGACAACCTCATCTTAATGAAAAACTGTTTTTT. This encodes CASSHGQPHLNEKLFF.

This clone came up once. The J gene is TRBJ2-1, the V gene TRBV6-5, with D maybe TRBD1 (6 bases). V was cut by 5 bases and J by 3 bases, with 11 bases left in between. Looked up from germline, CDR1 is MNHEY and CDR2 is SVGAGI. This CDR3 comprises 14 residues. CDR3 region: CASSRGGDYNEQFF. The CDR3, as DNA: TGTGCCAGCAGTCGAGGGGGAGACTACAATGAGCAGTTCTTC.

This clone was observed a single time. The gene calls are TRBV19 and TRBJ1-2; 9 nucleotides match TRBD1. Trimming cost V 4 bases and J 6 bases; bases outside gene matches: 6. CDR3 length equals 14 residues. CDR1 LNHDA and CDR2 SQIVND come from the germline V gene (reference sequence). The CDR3 reads CASSTLRDRDGYTF. CDR3 nucleotides: TGTGCCAGTAGTACCCTCCGGGACAGGGATGGCTACACCTTC.

The rearrangement joins TRBV2 to TRBJ2-1; TRBD2 agrees at 12 bases. The CDR3 sequence is 15 residues long. J lost 8 bases, V lost 4 bases, and 6 bases had no gene match. CDR1 and CDR2 (germline): SNHLY, FYNNEI. The CDR3 spells CASSVLAGGGHEQFF. The DNA of the CDR3 is TGTGCCAGCAGTGTACTAGCGGGGGGCGGTCATGAGCAGTTCTTC.